The subject of this entry is one T cell receptor beta chain. Its specificity is not known. The data originate from a study of cytomegalovirus exposure and HLA in healthy donors. Overall study: Among the approximately 410 genotyped donors, 81% were placed in the Caucasian-associated ancestry cluster.

General observations from the study: HLA restriction was apparent for most CMV-associated TCR beta chains in a later analysis. Segments of the TCR beta V type were, in most cases, productive about 87% or about 30% of the time in an earlier analysis. Reports indicate that TCR beta sequences accurately predicted the HLA-A and HLA-B alleles of most subjects.

The PCR ran on 60 Vbeta and 13 Jbeta primers. Generated by immunoSEQ multiplex PCR, the TCRdb table keeps only in-frame clones and is missing some. The sample has about 150,000 clones; about 75% are singletons. V lost 5 bases and J 3 bases, leaving 10 bases between the germline ends. This CDR3 comprises 13 residues. Germline lookup yields CDR1 SGHTA and CDR2 FQGNSA. V is TRBV7-2 and J is TRBJ1-2; D gene uncertain. The sequencing input was PBMCs. The TCR originated in a woman aged 25 to 45 in good health and CMV-seronegative. The CDR3 is CASSPDGDYGYTF. DNA for the CDR3: TGTGCCAGCAGCCCTGACGGGGACTATGGCTACACCTTC.